The 18 T cell receptor beta chains below all came from one sample that was sequenced in a study of beta chain features in type 1 diabetes. Study-wide findings and caveats: Shortening that was moderate but significant affected the TCRB CDR3s of Type 1 diabetes patients in all four CD4+ subsets.

All of the isolated RNA was reverse transcribed, so expressed TCRB transcripts were sequenced. Profiled with immunoSEQ multiplex PCR; TCRdb holds only in-frame clones, not every one. Of roughly 150,000 clones in the sample, about 9% were seen once. Antigens for these TCRs are unknown. The sequenced sample was central memory CD4+ T cells from blood. Source of these receptors: a woman aged 30 to 39 with type 1 diabetes.

V and J are TRBV7-2 and TRBJ2-7, with 12 bases that match TRBD2. Germline CDR1 SGHTA, CDR2 FQGNSA. Germline trimming cut 5 bases from V and 7 bases from J; bases unmatched to any gene: 9. CDR3 length: 15 amino acids. CDR3 region: CASSHLAGGPSEQYF. The CDR3 DNA follows: TGTGCCAGCAGCCATCTAGCGGGAGGGCCTAGTGAGCAGTACTTC. Together with reference TRBV7-2 and TRBJ2-7, the CDR3 gives the full variable domain: GAGVSQSPSNKVTEKGKDVELRCDPISGHTALYWYRQSLGQGLEFLIYFQGNSAPDKSGLPSDRFSAERTGGSVSTLTIQRTQQEDSAVYLCASSHLAGGPSEQYFGPGTRLTVT.

This clone showed up many times. This rearrangement joins TRBV27 to TRBJ2-1; TRBD2 aligns across 9 bases. This CDR3 has 15 amino acids. Germline assignment: CDR1 MNHEY and CDR2 SMNVEV (reference sequence). V trimming: 3 bases; J trimming: 7 bases; junction bases outside the gene matches: 7. CDR3 nucleotides: TGTGCCAGCAGTTTTTTGGTAGCGGGAGTAAATGAGCAGTTCTTC. Protein sequence: CASSFLVAGVNEQFF.

The chain uses TRBV4-2 and TRBJ2-1, with 9 bases matching TRBD2. Looked up from germline, CDR1 is LGHNA and CDR2 is YNFKEQ. The CDR3 runs 18 residues. Unmatched junction bases numbered 12, after V lost 0 bases and J lost 6 bases. The DNA of the CDR3 is TGTGCCAGCAGCCAAGATCCAGCGGGAGGCCGCCGTAGCAATGAGCAGTTCTTC. This encodes CASSQDPAGGRRSNEQFF.

J is TRBJ2-5 and V is TRBV2, with D tentatively TRBD2 (7 bases). V dropped 6 bases and J dropped 5 bases, with 19 bases sitting between them. Germline V CDR1 and CDR2: SNHLY, FYNNEI. This CDR3 is 15 amino acids long. The CDR3 DNA reads TGTGCCAGCAGCCGGGGGGCTAGGAGAGAGGAGACCCAGTACTTC. Protein: CASSRGARREETQYF. Filled out from reference TRBV2 and TRBJ2-5, the complete variable domain reads EPEVTQTPSHQVTQMGQEVILRCVPISNHLYFYWYRQILGQKVEFLVSFYNNEISEKSEIFDDQFSVERPDGSNFTLKIRSTKLEDSAMYFCASSRGARREETQYFGPGTRLLVL.

The chain carries TRBV28 and TRBJ2-3, with D perhaps matching TRBD1 (5 bases). Between the trimmed V and J ends, which lost 4 bases and 1 base, there was a span of 12 bases. The CDR3 consists of 15 residues. The germline CDR1 and CDR2 sequences are MDHEN and SYDVKM. Here the CDR3 DNA reads TGTGCCAGCAGTTCCCAGCTCAGGGGCACAGATACGCAGTATTTT. This encodes CASSSQLRGTDTQYF. Combining the CDR3 with reference TRBV28 and TRBJ2-3 gives the whole variable domain DVKVTQSSRYLVKRTGEKVFLECVQDMDHENMFWYRQDPGLGLRLIYFSYDVKMKEKGDIPEGYSVSREKKERFSLILESASTNQTSMYLCASSSQLRGTDTQYFGPGTRLTVL.

This clone has more than one count but fewer than ten. The V call is TRBV6-6, the J call TRBJ2-2; TRBD1 aligns across 12 bases. The V gene's germline CDR1 is MNHNY and CDR2 SVGAGI (reference sequence). The CDR3 extends over 15 amino acids. Trimming took 4 bases from V and 10 from J; bases not matched to a gene: 7. The CDR3 region has the DNA TGTGCCAGCAGTTCGGGACAGGGGGCCATCGAGGAGCTGTTTTTT. It codes for CASSSGQGAIEELFF.

CDR3 nucleotides: TGTGCCAGCAGTTCCAGGGGGAGGAGCTCCTACAATGAGCAGTTCTTC. This sequence encodes CASSSRGRSSYNEQFF. The rearrangement uses TRBV28 and TRBJ2-1; tentative D call: TRBD1 (7 bases). The CDR3 totals 16 residues. Trimming took off 4 bases at V and 0 bases at J, with 13 bases between the two ends. From germline, CDR1 is MDHEN and CDR2 SYDVKM.

A remark on this clone: The sample carries other DNA sequences with the same CDR3. This sequence joins TRBV18 and TRBJ2-5; no clear D gene. This CDR3 region has 13 residues. Between the trimmed V and J ends, which lost 3 bases and 4 bases, there was a span of 9 bases. The germline gives CDR1 KGHSH, CDR2 LQKENI. The DNA of the CDR3 is TGTGCCAGCTCACCCACCGGTGGAGAGACCCAGTACTTC. This translates into CASSPTGGETQYF.

This clone was detected a few times. This sequence joins TRBV29-1 and TRBJ1-1; D not certain. CDR1 and CDR2 from the germline V gene are SQVTM and ANQGSEA. This CDR3 comprises 12 residues. With 4 bases removed from V and 1 base from J, the gap between germline ends came to 7 bases. The CDR3 DNA reads TGCAGCGTTGCGGAGCCGAACACTGAAGCTTTCTTT. Amino acids: CSVAEPNTEAFF.

This clone appeared a few times. This chain links TRBV27 with TRBJ2-3; D possibly corresponds to TRBD2 (5 bases). The V and J ends lost 3 bases and 6 bases respectively, with 10 bases between them. Germline CDR1 MNHEY, CDR2 SMNVEV (reference sequence). The CDR3 length is 13 residues. The CDR3 region is CASSFDGEDTQYF. The CDR3 DNA is TGTGCCAGCAGTTTTGATGGGGAGGATACGCAGTATTTT.

This chain joins TRBV10-3 and TRBJ1-2; perhaps TRBD1 as D (6 bases). This CDR3 comprises 15 residues. V gave up 3 bases and J gave up 0 bases, with 11 bases separating them. Germline V gene data show CDR1 as ENHRY and CDR2 as SYGVKD. CDR3: CAISDGRGANYGYTF. The CDR3 DNA sequence: TGTGCCATCAGTGATGGCAGGGGAGCTAACTATGGCTACACCTTC.

The chain couples TRBV5-1 to TRBJ1-2; D might be TRBD1 (5 bases). Trimming removed 4 bases from V and 4 bases from J, with 11 bases in between. Looked up from germline, CDR1 is SGHRS and CDR2 is YFSETQ. The CDR3 loop spans 13 amino acids. The CDR3 sequence: CASSGQGFYGYTF. The CDR3 DNA sequence: TGCGCCAGCAGCGGCCAGGGCTTCTATGGCTACACCTTC.

This clone was seen a few times. The chain carries TRBV5-1 and TRBJ2-4; 13 bases are a match to TRBD2. The V gene's germline CDR1 is SGHRS and CDR2 YFSETQ. Trimming removed 5 bases from V and 1 base from J; junction bases left unmatched: 12. The CDR3 sequence is 19 residues long. The CDR3 sequence: CASSHGLAGVGQAKNIQYF. In nucleotides, the CDR3 is TGCGCCAGCAGTCATGGACTAGCGGGAGTAGGTCAGGCCAAAAACATTCAGTACTTC.

This clone occurred a few times. The chain links TRBV16 to TRBJ1-5, with D possibly being TRBD1 (6 bases). In germline, CDR1 is KGHSY, CDR2 FQNENV. The CDR3 is made up of 13 amino acids. V lost 4 bases to trimming and J lost 6 bases, with 10 bases between them. CDR3 DNA: TGTGCCAGCAGCCGACAGGAAGGTCAGCCCCAGCATTTT. It translates to CASSRQEGQPQHF.

V is TRBV25-1 and J is TRBJ1-2; possibly TRBD1 for D (5 bases). Per the germline V gene, CDR1 is MGHDK and CDR2 is SYGVNS. This CDR3 is built from 15 residues. Trimming took 3 bases from V and 4 from J, leaving 15 bases between them. The CDR3 spells CASSDGPGRGYGYTF. CDR3 sequence (DNA): TGTGCCAGCAGTGACGGTCCAGGGCGCGGCTATGGCTACACCTTC.

For the CDR3, the DNA is TGTGCCAGCAGTTTAACTCTGGATACGCAGTATTTT. Protein sequence: CASSLTLDTQYF. The rearrangement joins TRBV28 to TRBJ2-3; D not certain. The V end lost 2 bases, the J end lost 6 bases, and 6 bases lay between the germline ends. Germline assignment: CDR1 MDHEN and CDR2 SYDVKM. CDR3 length: 12 amino acids.

This clone came up a few times. This sequence joins TRBV11-1 and TRBJ1-2; no definite D call. CDR3 length: 17 residues. The V end was cut by 5 bases, the J end by 4 bases, with 23 bases between. Germline CDR1 is SGHAT and CDR2 is FQDESV (reference sequence). This CDR3 reads CASSESPAWEGSYGYTF. CDR3 DNA sequence: TGTGCCAGCAGCGAAAGCCCCGCATGGGAGGGTTCCTATGGCTACACCTTC.

In this sample, this clone turned up a few times. This rearrangement joins TRBV5-1 to TRBJ2-7; 8 bases are a match to TRBD1. The CDR3 runs 15 residues. Germline values: CDR1 SGHRS, CDR2 YFSETQ. V shed 3 bases and J 6 bases; nucleotides not matched to a gene: 11. The CDR3, as DNA: TGCGCCAGCAGCTGGTCAGGGGGCGCCGGGGGCGAGCAGTACTTC. The encoded protein is CASSWSGGAGGEQYF.